This TCR beta chain was recorded in a study of blood T cell repertoires in COVID-19. Study-wide context: The cDNA or gDNA used as material had been derived from T cells, B-cell-depleted T cells, or PBMCs.

CDR3 size: 15 residues. Germline CDR1 and CDR2: MGHDK and SYGVNS. J gave up 5 bases and V 2 bases, and 7 bases lay outside the gene matches. In the original analysis: Reference gene primers were amplified, and this amplification served to estimate nucleated cell counts. Only in-frame clones appear in the TCRdb table, and some are missing; sequencing was by immunoSEQ multiplex PCR. V, J and clone size derive from that table, while D and trimming were established from the DNA sequence. The sample includes 120,000 or so clones, roughly 90% of them seen just once. This sequence was found in an older woman with COVID-19, enrolled during active disease. The J gene is TRBJ2-5, the V gene TRBV25-1, with 8 bases that match TRBD1. The sample taken for sequencing was peripheral blood. The CDR3 region has the DNA TGTGCCAGCAGTGAACGGCAGGGGGCCGGGGAGACCCAGTACTTC. Amino acid sequence: CASSERQGAGETQYF.